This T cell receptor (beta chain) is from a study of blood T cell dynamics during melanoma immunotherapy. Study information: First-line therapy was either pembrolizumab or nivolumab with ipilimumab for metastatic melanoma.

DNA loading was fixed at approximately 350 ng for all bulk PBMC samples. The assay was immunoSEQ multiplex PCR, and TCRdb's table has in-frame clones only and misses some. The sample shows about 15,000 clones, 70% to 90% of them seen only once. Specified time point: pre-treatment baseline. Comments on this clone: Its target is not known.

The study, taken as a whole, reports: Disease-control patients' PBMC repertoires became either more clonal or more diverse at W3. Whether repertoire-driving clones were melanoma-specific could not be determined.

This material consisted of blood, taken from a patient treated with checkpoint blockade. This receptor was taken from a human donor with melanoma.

CDR3 in DNA: TGTGCCAGCAGTGAATCCCATAGCAATCAGCCCCAGCATTTT. Residues: CASSESHSNQPQHF. This sequence joins TRBV6-4 and TRBJ1-5; D gene unclear. The CDR3 runs 14 residues. Germline CDR1 and CDR2: MRHNA and SNTAGT. V lost 3 bases to trimming and J lost 0 bases, with 6 bases between them.